The text below deals with one T cell receptor (beta chain). What this receptor recognizes is not known. No quality values exist for individual bases; no much larger clone is one base distant. V loses 2 bases of germline sequence and J loses 4 bases, and the interval between the two ends is 11 bases. CDR1 and CDR2, looked up from the germline V gene, are SGHTA and FQGTGA. The CDR3, cysteine through phenylalanine, is 14 amino acids long. Of all the DNA, just the CDR3 is kept, 42 bases in frame from base 1. TCR CDR3 regions were amplified from genomic DNA by multiplex PCR using the deep immunoSEQ assay. Genomic DNA extracted from each cell subset was distributed evenly over all wells of several immunoSEQ 96-well plates, and each plate served as one replicate. For sorted subsets, around 0.2 ug of genomic DNA, equivalent to tens of thousands of T cell genomes, went into each replicate PCR. Purified libraries were measured with a Qubit 3.0 fluorometer, size-checked on a Bioanalyzer 2100, and measured again with the KAPA Library Quantification kit. A separate single-read 150-cycle Illumina NextSeq 550 flow cell was used to sequence each immunoSEQ 96-well plate. Turning to the authors' computational methods: Because the immunoSEQ output held only junctional sequences and lacked quality scores, the filtering could not match the filtering applied to full-length reads. Sequences were annotated with PyIR, a Python wrapper for IgBLAST v1.9, using IMGT germline references to assign V/J genes and CDR3. Reads were filtered out if the reads had weak V/J assignments (E-value above 1e-6), no CDR3, stop codons, out-of-frame junctions, or ambiguous translated residues. A V3J clonotype was defined by an identical inferred V gene, J gene, and CDR3 amino acid sequence. Percentage overlap between repertoires was computed as shared unique clonotypes divided by the size of the smaller repertoire. Repertoire richness was assessed with RTK rarefaction, the Chao1 estimator, and Recon v2.1 estimates of unobserved clonotypes. Generation probabilities were computed with OLGA for all TCRbeta clonotypes obtained by the gDNA method from several donors. This is the immuneACCESS table as TCRdb keeps it, with only in-frame sequences that have V and J called. A part of the clones is gone; compared with another copy, unresolved V genes explain less than half, and the rest is unexplained. From that table come the V and J calls and clone size; the DNA was used to work out D and trimming. Within this sample are more than 2 million clones, with 93% of them counted one time only. 1.5% to 2% of the sample belongs to the ten largest clones.

The data derive from a study of shared clonotypes between healthy human individuals (dated by TCRdb to about 2020). The study in broad terms: A few men and a couple of women, aged 18 to 49 years, made up the cohort. To estimate repertoire size and how much clonotype sharing occurs between individuals, the study deeply sequenced the blood TCR repertoires of about five healthy adults. Between about 0.8 and 9.5 billion PBMCs per donor were obtained by leukapheresis. For each donor, CD4 naive and CD4 memory were each run on three plates, CD8 naive on two plates, and CD8 memory on one plate. To increase sequencing depth and limit assay-specific biases, different laboratories used diverse techniques to prepare libraries and sequence TCR repertoires. Study-wide findings and limitations: The small number of donors limited the genetic and exposure-history diversity represented. Sharing across several donors was observed for approximately 5% of naive CD4, 3% to 4% of naive CD8, over 2% of memory CD4, and less than 0.45% of memory CD8 clonotypes. Naive subsets generally had larger estimated clonotype richness than memory subsets. Rarefaction of sorted-subset datasets indicated incomplete sequencing despite the large sequencing depth. Sampling was limited to blood, and TCR repertoires in tissue likely differ from TCR repertoires in blood. Clonotypes shared by all four sorted-subset donors showed higher generation probabilities than non-shared clonotypes. Pairwise subsampling indicated that sequencing depth was expected to affect the degree of clonotype sharing among donors.

CD8 naive samples were CD45RO-negative cells positively selected for CCR7, giving a CD45RA+CCR7+ population that excluded TemRA cells. The donors were healthy, HIV-negative adults who had no recently reported acute infections or vaccinations. All donors were Caucasian adults living in Nashville, Tennessee, USA. Blood was obtained by leukapheresis, after which PBMCs were separated by Ficoll-Histopaque density gradient centrifugation and cryopreserved in liquid nitrogen vapor phase. Analytical flow cytometry was used to check the purity and quantity of every magnetically sorted T cell population. Each sorted fraction had its genomic DNA isolated and then quantified by UV absorbance on a Nanodrop 2000c.

The rearranged chain carries TRBV7-3 and TRBJ1-1, with the D gene not clear enough to name. The TCR was taken from a man aged 18 to 29 in good health. Some clones in this sample may be carry-over from other donors' samples. The specimen was naive CD8+ T cells from PBMCs. According to the study, the label for this sample's cell subset or site signals: CD45RA+CCR7+. The bases read TGTGCCAGCAGCTTAGGGATCCCGGGCACTGAAGCTTTCTTT. Its product reads: CASSLGIPGTEAFF.